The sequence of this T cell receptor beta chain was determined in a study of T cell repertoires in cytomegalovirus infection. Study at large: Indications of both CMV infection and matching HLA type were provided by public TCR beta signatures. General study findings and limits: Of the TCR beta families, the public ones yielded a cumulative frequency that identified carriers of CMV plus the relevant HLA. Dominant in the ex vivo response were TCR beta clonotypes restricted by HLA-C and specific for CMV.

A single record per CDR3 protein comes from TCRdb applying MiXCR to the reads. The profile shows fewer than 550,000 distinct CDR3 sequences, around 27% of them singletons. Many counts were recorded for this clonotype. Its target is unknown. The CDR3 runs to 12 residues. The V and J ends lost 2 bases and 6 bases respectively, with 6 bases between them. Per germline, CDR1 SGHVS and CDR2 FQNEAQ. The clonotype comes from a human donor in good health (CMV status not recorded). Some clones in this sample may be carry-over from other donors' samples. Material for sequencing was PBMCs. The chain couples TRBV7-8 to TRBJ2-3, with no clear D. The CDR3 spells CASSLPQDTQYF. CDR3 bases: TGTGCCAGCAGCTTACCGCAGGATACGCAGTATTTT. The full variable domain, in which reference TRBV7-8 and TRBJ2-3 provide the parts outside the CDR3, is GAGVSQSPRYKVAKRGQDVALRCDPISGHVSLFWYQQALGQGPEFLTYFQNEAQLDKSGLPSDRFFAERPEGSVSTLKIQRTQQEDSAVYLCASSLPQDTQYFGPGTRLTVL.